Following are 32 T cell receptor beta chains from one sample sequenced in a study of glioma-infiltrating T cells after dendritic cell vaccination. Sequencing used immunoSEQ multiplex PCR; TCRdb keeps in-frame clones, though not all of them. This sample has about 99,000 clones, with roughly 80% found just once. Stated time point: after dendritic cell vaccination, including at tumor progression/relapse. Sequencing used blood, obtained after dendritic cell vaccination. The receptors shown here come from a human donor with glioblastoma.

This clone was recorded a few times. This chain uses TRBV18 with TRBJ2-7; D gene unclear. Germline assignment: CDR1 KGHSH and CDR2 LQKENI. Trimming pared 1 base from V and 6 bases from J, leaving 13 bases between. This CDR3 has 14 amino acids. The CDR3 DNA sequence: TGTGCCAGCTCACCACGAATTAGCTTCGCCGAGCAGTACTTC. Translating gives CASSPRISFAEQYF.

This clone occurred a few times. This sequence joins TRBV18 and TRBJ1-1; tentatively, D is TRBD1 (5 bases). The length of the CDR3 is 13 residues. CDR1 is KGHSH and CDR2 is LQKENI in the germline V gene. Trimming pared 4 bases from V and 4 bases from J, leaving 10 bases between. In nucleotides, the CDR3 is TGTGCCAGCTCACGATCACAGGTCACTGAAGCTTTCTTT. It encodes CASSRSQVTEAFF.

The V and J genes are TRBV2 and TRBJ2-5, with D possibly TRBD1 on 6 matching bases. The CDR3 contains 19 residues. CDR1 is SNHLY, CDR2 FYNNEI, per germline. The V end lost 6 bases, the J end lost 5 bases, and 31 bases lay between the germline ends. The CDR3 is CASRKVHDGIWGPGETQYF. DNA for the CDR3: TGTGCCAGCAGAAAGGTGCACGACGGCATTTGGGGGCCGGGGGAGACCCAGTACTTC.

CDR3 in amino acids: CASSIQGRATYEQYF. CDR3 in DNA: TGTGCCAGCAGCATACAGGGGCGCGCTACCTACGAGCAGTACTTC. The chain combines TRBV5-6 with TRBJ2-7, with 7 bases lining up with TRBD1. Germline assignment: CDR1 SGHDT and CDR2 YYEEEE. This CDR3 is 15 amino acids long. V lost 4 bases and J lost 2; bases outside the gene matches: 9.

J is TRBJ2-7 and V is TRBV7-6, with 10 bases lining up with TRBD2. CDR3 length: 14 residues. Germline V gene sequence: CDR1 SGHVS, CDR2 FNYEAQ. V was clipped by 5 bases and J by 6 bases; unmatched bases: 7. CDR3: CASSKAGGHREQYF. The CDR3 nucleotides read TGTGCCAGCAGCAAAGCGGGAGGGCACCGCGAGCAGTACTTC.

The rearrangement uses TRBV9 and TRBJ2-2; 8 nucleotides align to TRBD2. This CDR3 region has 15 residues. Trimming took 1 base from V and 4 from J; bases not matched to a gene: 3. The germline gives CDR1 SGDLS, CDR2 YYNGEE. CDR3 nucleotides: TGTGCCAGCAGCGTACCTAGCGGGTCCACCGGGGAGCTGTTTTTT. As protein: CASSVPSGSTGELFF.

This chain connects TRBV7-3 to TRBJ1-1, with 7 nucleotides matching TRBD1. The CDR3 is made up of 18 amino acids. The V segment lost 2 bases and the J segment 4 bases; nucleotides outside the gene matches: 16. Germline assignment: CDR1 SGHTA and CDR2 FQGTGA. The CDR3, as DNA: TGTGCCAGCAGCTTAGCCTACAGGGGCGCGATGAGTGGCACTGAAGCTTTCTTT. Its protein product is CASSLAYRGAMSGTEAFF. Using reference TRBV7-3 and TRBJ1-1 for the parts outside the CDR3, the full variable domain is GAGVSQTPSNKVTEKGKYVELRCDPISGHTALYWYRQSLGQGPEFLIYFQGTGAADDSGLPNDRFFAVRPEGSVSTLKIQRTERGDSAVYLCASSLAYRGAMSGTEAFFGQGTRLTVV.

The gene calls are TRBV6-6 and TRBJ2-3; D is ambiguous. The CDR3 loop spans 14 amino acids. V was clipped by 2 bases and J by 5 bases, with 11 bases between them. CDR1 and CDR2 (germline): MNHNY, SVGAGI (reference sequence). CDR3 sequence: CASSYGLVLDTQYF. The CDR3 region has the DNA TGTGCCAGCAGTTACGGTCTAGTTTTAGATACGCAGTATTTT.

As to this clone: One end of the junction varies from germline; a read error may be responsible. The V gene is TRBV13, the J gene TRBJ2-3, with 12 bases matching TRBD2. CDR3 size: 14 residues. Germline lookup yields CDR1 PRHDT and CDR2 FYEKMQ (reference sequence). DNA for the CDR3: TGTGCCAGCAGCAAGCTAGCGGGAGGGCAGGAGGGGCATTTT. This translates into CASSKLAGGQEGHF.

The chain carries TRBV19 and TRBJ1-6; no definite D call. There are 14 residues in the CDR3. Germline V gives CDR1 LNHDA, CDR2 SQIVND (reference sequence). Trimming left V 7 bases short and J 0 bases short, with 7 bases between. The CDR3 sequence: CASTASSYNSPLHF. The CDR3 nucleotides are TGTGCCAGTACTGCGAGCTCCTATAATTCACCCCTCCACTTT. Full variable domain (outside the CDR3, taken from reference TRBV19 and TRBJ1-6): DGGITQSPKYLFRKEGQNVTLSCEQNLNHDAMYWYRQDPGQGLRLIYYSQIVNDFQKGDIAEGYSVSREKKESFPLTVTSAQKNPTAFYLCASTASSYNSPLHFGNGTRLTVT.

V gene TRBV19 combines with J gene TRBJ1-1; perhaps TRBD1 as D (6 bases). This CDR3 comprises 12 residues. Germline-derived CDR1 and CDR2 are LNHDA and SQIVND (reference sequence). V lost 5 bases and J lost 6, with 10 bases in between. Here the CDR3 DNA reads TGTGCCAGTAGTTCCAGACAGGCTGAAGCTTTCTTT. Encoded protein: CASSSRQAEAFF.

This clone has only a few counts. The CDR3 is CASSAGGTSYNSPLHF. As DNA, the CDR3 is TGTGCCAGCAGCGCGGGGGGGACATCTTATAATTCACCCCTCCACTTT. This sequence joins TRBV9 and TRBJ1-6, with a tentative D call TRBD1 (6 bases). Germline V gene data show CDR1 as SGDLS and CDR2 as YYNGEE. Trimming stripped 3 bases from V and 4 bases from J, with 14 bases between. The CDR3 consists of 16 residues.

CDR3 amino acids: CASGGAYNEQFF. CDR3 nucleotides: TGTGCCAGCGGGGGGGCCTACAATGAGCAGTTCTTC. V and J are TRBV7-3 and TRBJ2-1; TRBD2 matches 7 bases. CDR3 size: 12 residues. Per germline, CDR1 SGHTA and CDR2 FQGTGA. Trimming took 8 bases from V and 2 from J; bases not matched to a gene: 0. The complete variable domain, with remaining parts taken from reference TRBV7-3 and TRBJ2-1, reads GAGVSQTPSNKVTEKGKYVELRCDPISGHTALYWYRQSLGQGPEFLIYFQGTGAADDSGLPNDRFFAVRPEGSVSTLKIQRTERGDSAVYLCASGGAYNEQFFGPGTRLTVL.

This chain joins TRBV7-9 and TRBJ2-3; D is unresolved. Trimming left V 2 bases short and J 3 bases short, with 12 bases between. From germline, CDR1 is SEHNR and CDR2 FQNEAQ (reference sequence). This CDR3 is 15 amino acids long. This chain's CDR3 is CASSLSRGYTDTQYF. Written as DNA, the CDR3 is TGTGCCAGCAGCTTAAGCCGAGGTTATACAGATACGCAGTATTTT. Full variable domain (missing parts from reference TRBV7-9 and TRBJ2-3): DTGVSQNPRHKITKRGQNVTFRCDPISEHNRLYWYRQTLGQGPEFLTYFQNEAQLEKSRLLSDRFSAERPKGSFSTLEIQRTEQGDSAMYLCASSLSRGYTDTQYFGPGTRLTVL.

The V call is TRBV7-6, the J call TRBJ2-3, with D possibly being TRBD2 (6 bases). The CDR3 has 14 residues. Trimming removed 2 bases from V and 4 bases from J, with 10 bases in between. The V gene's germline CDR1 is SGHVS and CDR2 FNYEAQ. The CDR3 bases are TGTGCCAGCAGCTTAACGACTAGGGCAGATACGCAGTATTTT. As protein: CASSLTTRADTQYF.

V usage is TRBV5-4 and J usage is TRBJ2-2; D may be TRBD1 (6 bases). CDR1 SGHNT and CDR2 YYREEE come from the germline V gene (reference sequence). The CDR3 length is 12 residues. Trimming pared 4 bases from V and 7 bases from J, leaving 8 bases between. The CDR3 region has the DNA TGTGCCAGCAGCCCGGACAGCGGGGAGCTGTTTTTT. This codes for CASSPDSGELFF. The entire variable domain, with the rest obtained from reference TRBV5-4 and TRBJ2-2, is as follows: ETGVTQSPTHLIKTRGQQVTLRCSSQSGHNTVSWYQQALGQGPQFIFQYYREEENGRGNFPPRFSGLQFPNYSSELNVNALELDDSALYLCASSPDSGELFFGEGSRLTVL.

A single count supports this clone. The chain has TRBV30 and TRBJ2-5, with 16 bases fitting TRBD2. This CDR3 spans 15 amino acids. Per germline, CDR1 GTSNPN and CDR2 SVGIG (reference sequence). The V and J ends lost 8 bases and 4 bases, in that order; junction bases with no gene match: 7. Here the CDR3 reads CAGTSGGAWGETQYF. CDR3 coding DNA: TGTGCCGGGACTAGCGGGGGGGCCTGGGGAGAGACCCAGTACTTC. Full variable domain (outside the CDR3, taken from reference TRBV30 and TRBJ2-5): SQTIHQWPATLVQPVGSPLSLECTVEGTSNPNLYWYRQAAGRGLQLLFYSVGIGQISSEVPQNLSASRPQDRQFILSSKKLLLSDSGFYLCAGTSGGAWGETQYFGPGTRLLVL.

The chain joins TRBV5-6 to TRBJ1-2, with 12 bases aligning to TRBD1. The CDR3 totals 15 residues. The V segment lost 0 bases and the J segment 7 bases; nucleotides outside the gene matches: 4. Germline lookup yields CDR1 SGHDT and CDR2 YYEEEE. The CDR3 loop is CASSLVGQGAFGYTF. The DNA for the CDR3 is TGTGCCAGCAGCTTGGTGGGACAGGGGGCCTTTGGCTACACCTTC.

The CDR3 protein is CGHSGGPTDTQYF. The CDR3 DNA reads TGTGGCCACAGCGGGGGGCCCACAGATACGCAGTATTTT. The V call is TRBV6-5, the J call TRBJ2-3, with 9 bases aligning to TRBD2. Germline CDR1 MNHEY, CDR2 SVGAGI. This CDR3 spans 13 amino acids.

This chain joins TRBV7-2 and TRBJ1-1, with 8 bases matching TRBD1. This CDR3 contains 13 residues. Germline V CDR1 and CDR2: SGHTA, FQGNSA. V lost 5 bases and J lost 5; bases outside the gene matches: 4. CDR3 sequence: CASSLRGRTEAFF. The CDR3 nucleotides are TGTGCCAGCAGCCTCAGGGGGCGTACTGAAGCTTTCTTT.

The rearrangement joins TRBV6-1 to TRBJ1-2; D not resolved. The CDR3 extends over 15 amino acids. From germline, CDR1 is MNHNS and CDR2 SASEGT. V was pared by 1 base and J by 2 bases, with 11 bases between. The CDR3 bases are TGTGCCAGCAGTGAAGGACTCGAAAGGAACTATGGCTACACCTTC. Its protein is CASSEGLERNYGYTF.

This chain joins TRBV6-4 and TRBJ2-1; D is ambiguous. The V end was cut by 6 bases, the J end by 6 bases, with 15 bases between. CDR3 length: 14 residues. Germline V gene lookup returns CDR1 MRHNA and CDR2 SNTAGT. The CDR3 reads CASSQNLVSNEQFF. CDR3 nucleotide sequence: TGTGCCAGCAGCCAGAATTTGGTTTCCAATGAGCAGTTCTTC.

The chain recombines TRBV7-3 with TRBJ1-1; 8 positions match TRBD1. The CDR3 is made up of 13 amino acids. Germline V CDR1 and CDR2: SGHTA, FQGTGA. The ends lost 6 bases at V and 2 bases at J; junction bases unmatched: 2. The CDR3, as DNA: TGTGCCAGCAGAGGACAGGGAAACACTGAAGCTTTCTTT. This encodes CASRGQGNTEAFF.

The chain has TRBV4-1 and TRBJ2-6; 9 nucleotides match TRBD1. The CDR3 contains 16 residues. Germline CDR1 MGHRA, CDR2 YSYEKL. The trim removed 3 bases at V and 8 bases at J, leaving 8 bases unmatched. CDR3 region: CASSHGPGQGTNVLTF. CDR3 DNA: TGCGCCAGCAGCCATGGACCGGGACAGGGCACCAACGTCCTGACTTTC.

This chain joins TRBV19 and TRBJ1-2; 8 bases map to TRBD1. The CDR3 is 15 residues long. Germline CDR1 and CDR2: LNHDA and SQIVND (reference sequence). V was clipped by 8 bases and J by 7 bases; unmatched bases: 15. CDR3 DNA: TGTGCCAGTGCCGGGACAGGCGCCTCGGAGTCTGGCTACACCTTC. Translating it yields CASAGTGASESGYTF.

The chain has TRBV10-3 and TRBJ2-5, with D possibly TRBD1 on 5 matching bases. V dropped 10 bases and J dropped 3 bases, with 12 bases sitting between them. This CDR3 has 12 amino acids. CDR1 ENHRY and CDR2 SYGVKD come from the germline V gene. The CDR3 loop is CATSDIEETQYF. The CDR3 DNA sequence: TGTGCCACCTCGGACATAGAAGAGACCCAGTACTTC.

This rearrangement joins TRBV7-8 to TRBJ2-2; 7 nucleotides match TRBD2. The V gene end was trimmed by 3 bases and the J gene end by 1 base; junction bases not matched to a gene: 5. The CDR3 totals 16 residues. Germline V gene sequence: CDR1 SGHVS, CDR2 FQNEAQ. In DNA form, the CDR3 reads TGTGCCAGCAGCTTCCAGGCTAGCGGGAACACCGGGGAGCTGTTTTTT. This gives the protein CASSFQASGNTGELFF.

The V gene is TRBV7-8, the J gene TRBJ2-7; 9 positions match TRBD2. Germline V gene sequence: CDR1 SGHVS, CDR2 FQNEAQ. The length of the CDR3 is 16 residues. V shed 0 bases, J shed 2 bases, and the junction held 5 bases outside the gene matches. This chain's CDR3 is CASSLAIAGVAYEQYF. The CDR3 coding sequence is TGTGCCAGCAGCTTAGCAATAGCGGGGGTGGCCTACGAGCAGTACTTC.

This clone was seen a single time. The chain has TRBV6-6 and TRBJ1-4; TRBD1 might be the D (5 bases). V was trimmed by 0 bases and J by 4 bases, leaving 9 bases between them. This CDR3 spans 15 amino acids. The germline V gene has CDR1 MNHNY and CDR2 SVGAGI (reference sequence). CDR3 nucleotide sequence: TGTGCCAGCAGTTACTCCGGAGGGGATAATGAAAAACTGTTTTTT. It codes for CASSYSGGDNEKLFF.

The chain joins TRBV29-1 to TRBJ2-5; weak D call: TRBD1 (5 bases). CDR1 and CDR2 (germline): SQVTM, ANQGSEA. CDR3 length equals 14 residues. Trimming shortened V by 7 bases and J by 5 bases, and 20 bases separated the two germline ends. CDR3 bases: TGCAGCGCTTCTGACGCGACAGCCTGGGAGACCCAGTACTTC. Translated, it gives CSASDATAWETQYF.

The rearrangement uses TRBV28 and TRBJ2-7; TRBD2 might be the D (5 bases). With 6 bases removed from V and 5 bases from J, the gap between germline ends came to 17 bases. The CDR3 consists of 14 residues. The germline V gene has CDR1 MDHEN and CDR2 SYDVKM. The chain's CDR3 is CASRSRDSGNEQYF. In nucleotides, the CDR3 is TGTGCCAGCAGGTCCCGGGATTCAGGTAACGAGCAGTACTTC.

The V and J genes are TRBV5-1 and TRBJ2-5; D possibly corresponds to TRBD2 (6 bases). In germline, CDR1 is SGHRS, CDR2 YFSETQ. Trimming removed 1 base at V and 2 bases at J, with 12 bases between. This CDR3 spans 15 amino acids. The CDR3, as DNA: TGCGCCAGCAGCTTGTGGCGCGGGGATCAAGAGACCCAGTACTTC. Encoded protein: CASSLWRGDQETQYF.